The 20 T cell receptor beta chains below all came from one sample that was sequenced in a study of cytomegalovirus exposure and HLA in healthy donors. Using immunoSEQ multiplex PCR, the repertoire was profiled, and TCRdb retains in-frame clones only, with some absent. The top ten clones hold around 2.3% of a sample with tens of thousands of clones, around 94% of them seen once. Sequencing was performed on PBMCs. The receptors derive from a man aged 18 to 35 in good health and CMV-seronegative.

The V and J genes are TRBV11-3 and TRBJ2-2, with D tentatively TRBD1 (6 bases). The CDR3 extends over 17 amino acids. Trimming pared 0 bases from V and 0 bases from J, leaving 11 bases between. The germline V gene encodes CDR1 SGHNT and CDR2 YENEEA. The CDR3 nucleotides are TGTGCCAGCAGCTTAGACGACAGGACATCGAACACCGGGGAGCTGTTTTTT. Protein product: CASSLDDRTSNTGELFF.

The CDR3 DNA reads TGTGCCAGCAGGCTCAGGGGAAGAGGGAGCTCCTACGAGCAGTACTTC. It is translated as CASRLRGRGSSYEQYF. V is TRBV28 and J is TRBJ2-7, with D possibly being TRBD1 (6 bases). The CDR3 is 16 residues long. The V end lost 6 bases, the J end lost 0 bases, and 18 bases lay between the germline ends. Germline loops: CDR1 MDHEN, CDR2 SYDVKM.

This chain connects TRBV18 to TRBJ1-1; D is perhaps TRBD1 (5 bases). In germline, CDR1 is KGHSH, CDR2 LQKENI. The CDR3 has 13 residues. Trimming took off 2 bases at V and 7 bases at J, with 11 bases between the two ends. This CDR3 reads CASSPSRVSEAFF. In DNA, the CDR3 is TGTGCCAGCTCACCAAGCAGGGTCAGTGAAGCTTTCTTT.

This chain connects TRBV11-2 to TRBJ2-3, with a tentative D call TRBD2 (6 bases). This CDR3 is built from 15 residues. CDR1 is SGHAT, CDR2 FQNNGV, per germline. V lost 4 bases and J 2 bases, leaving 13 bases between the germline ends. In DNA form, the CDR3 reads TGTGCCAGCAGCTCGGATAGCGGTTTCACAGATACGCAGTATTTT. Encoded protein: CASSSDSGFTDTQYF.

The chain recombines TRBV5-1 with TRBJ2-3, with 10 bases that match TRBD2. J lost 3 bases, V lost 1 base, and 5 bases had no gene match. Germline V gene data show CDR1 as SGHRS and CDR2 as YFSETQ. This CDR3 is 16 amino acids long. DNA of the CDR3: TGCGCCAGCAGCTTGACCCCTAGCGGGAGTACAGATACGCAGTATTTT. Amino acid sequence: CASSLTPSGSTDTQYF. Based on the CDR3 plus reference TRBV5-1 and TRBJ2-3, the full variable domain is KAGVTQTPRYLIKTRGQQVTLSCSPISGHRSVSWYQQTPGQGLQFLFEYFSETQRNKGNFPGRFSGRQFSNSRSEMNVSTLELGDSALYLCASSLTPSGSTDTQYFGPGTRLTVL.

The CDR3 reads CATSRDPTSGIRETQYF. The CDR3 nucleotides are TGTGCCACCAGCAGAGACCCAACTAGCGGGATCCGAGAGACCCAGTACTTC. V and J are TRBV15 and TRBJ2-5, with 10 bases identical to TRBD2. Germline V lookup: CDR1 LNHNV, CDR2 YYDKDF (reference sequence). The V segment lost 0 bases and the J segment 4 bases; nucleotides outside the gene matches: 8. This CDR3 contains 17 residues.

The chain uses TRBV28 and TRBJ1-2; 9 positions agree with TRBD1. The germline CDR1 and CDR2 sequences are MDHEN and SYDVKM. This CDR3 has 15 amino acids. V gave up 5 bases and J gave up 2 bases; unmatched junction bases: 6. The CDR3 bases are TGTGCCAGCAGTACCGGACAGGGGCAGAACTATGGCTACACCTTC. Residues: CASSTGQGQNYGYTF.

This chain uses TRBV13 with TRBJ2-7; 8 bases are shared with TRBD1. V lost 4 bases to trimming and J lost 5 bases; unmatched junction nucleotides: 4. Germline lookup yields CDR1 PRHDT and CDR2 FYEKMQ (reference sequence). The CDR3 length is 13 residues. The CDR3 bases are TGTGCCAGCAGCTCGGACAGGGTAAACGAGCAGTACTTC. Translating gives CASSSDRVNEQYF.

The genes are TRBV18 and TRBJ2-3; D gene unclear. The germline gives CDR1 KGHSH, CDR2 LQKENI. Between the trimmed V and J ends, which lost 2 bases and 3 bases, there was a span of 3 bases. CDR3 length equals 12 residues. The DNA of the CDR3 is TGTGCCAGCTCACCATCGACAGATACGCAGTATTTT. Protein product: CASSPSTDTQYF.

The chain carries TRBV7-2 and TRBJ1-2, with D hard to call. The CDR3 has 16 residues. V was trimmed by 2 bases and J by 4 bases, leaving 17 bases between them. From germline, CDR1 is SGHTA and CDR2 FQGNSA. CDR3 amino acids: CASSLILALSFYGYTF. The CDR3 coding sequence is TGTGCCAGCAGCTTAATTCTAGCCTTATCTTTCTATGGCTACACCTTC. Based on the CDR3 plus reference TRBV7-2 and TRBJ1-2, the full variable domain is GAGVSQSPSNKVTEKGKDVELRCDPISGHTALYWYRQSLGQGLEFLIYFQGNSAPDKSGLPSDRFSAERTGGSVSTLTIQRTQQEDSAVYLCASSLILALSFYGYTFGSGTRLTVV.

This chain links TRBV19 with TRBJ2-1; 15 positions match TRBD2. The CDR3 contains 16 residues. CDR1 and CDR2 from the germline V gene are LNHDA and SQIVND (reference sequence). J lost 7 bases, V lost 5 bases, and 6 bases had no gene match. In DNA form, the CDR3 reads TGTGCCAGTAGTGAGGGACTAGCGGGAGGAAAAAATGAGCAGTTCTTC. Translating it yields CASSEGLAGGKNEQFF.

The V call is TRBV5-1, the J call TRBJ1-1; TRBD1 might be the D (5 bases). V was clipped by 6 bases and J by 1 base, with 16 bases between them. Germline V lookup: CDR1 SGHRS, CDR2 YFSETQ. CDR3 length equals 15 residues. CDR3 nucleotides: TGCGCCAGCACCCCGGGTCCTACAGGGAACACTGAAGCTTTCTTT. As protein: CASTPGPTGNTEAFF.

This rearrangement joins TRBV4-3 to TRBJ1-1, with D possibly TRBD1 on 6 matching bases. The CDR3 length is 15 residues. The germline CDR1 and CDR2 sequences are LGHNA and YSLEER. V lost 0 bases and J 8 bases, leaving 16 bases between the germline ends. CDR3 residues: CASSQDLWGGREAFF. CDR3 nucleotide sequence: TGCGCCAGCAGCCAAGATCTGTGGGGGGGCCGGGAAGCTTTCTTT.

J is TRBJ1-4 and V is TRBV19, with 8 bases matching TRBD1. The CDR3 contains 15 residues. V dropped 5 bases and J dropped 8; count of bases not matched to a gene: 10. Germline CDR1 is LNHDA and CDR2 is SQIVND (reference sequence). The CDR3 is CASSAGQGDEEKLFF. CDR3 sequence (DNA): TGTGCCAGTAGTGCCGGACAGGGCGACGAGGAAAAACTGTTTTTT.

This clone was found a few times. This sequence joins TRBV7-2 and TRBJ2-3; TRBD2 is a possible D gene (5 bases). The CDR3 loop spans 15 amino acids. Per germline, CDR1 SGHTA and CDR2 FQGNSA. With 1 base removed from V and 6 bases from J, the gap between germline ends came to 14 bases. CDR3 in DNA: TGTGCCAGCAGCTTAGACCCCTCGGAGCGGGATACGCAGTATTTT. It yields the protein CASSLDPSERDTQYF.

V is TRBV6-5 and J is TRBJ1-2; 10 bases map to TRBD1. Germline CDR1 is MNHEY and CDR2 is SVGAGI. Unmatched junction bases numbered 8, after V lost 2 bases and J lost 8 bases. This CDR3 is 15 amino acids long. CDR3 sequence: CASSYPGQGFRGYTF. The CDR3 bases are TGTGCCAGCAGTTACCCGGGACAGGGGTTTCGAGGCTACACCTTC.

The CDR3 region is CASSPDSGSYEQYF. The CDR3 region has the DNA TGCGCCAGCAGCCCAGATAGCGGCTCCTACGAGCAGTACTTC. This chain joins TRBV4-1 and TRBJ2-7; D is possibly TRBD2 (6 bases). CDR3 length: 14 residues. V was shortened by 4 bases and J by 0 bases, with 10 bases between the two germline ends. Germline CDR1 reads MGHRA; CDR2 reads YSYEKL.

V is TRBV5-1 and J is TRBJ2-1, with D maybe TRBD2 (5 bases). Germline CDR1 SGHRS, CDR2 YFSETQ. The V gene lost 0 bases and the J gene lost 8 bases, with 12 bases spanning the gap. The CDR3 runs 14 residues. Written as DNA, the CDR3 is TGCGCCAGCAGCTTGGCCGGGCTAGCTCATGAGCAGTTCTTC. Its protein product is CASSLAGLAHEQFF.

The J gene is TRBJ1-2, the V gene TRBV19; D is possibly TRBD1 (5 bases). This CDR3 has 13 amino acids. Looked up from germline, CDR1 is LNHDA and CDR2 is SQIVND (reference sequence). V lost 4 bases to trimming and J lost 7 bases, with 13 bases between them. CDR3 residues: CASSKDTLGGYTF. The CDR3 bases are TGTGCCAGTAGTAAGGACACCTTGGGTGGCTACACCTTC.

The J gene is TRBJ1-2, the V gene TRBV18; D is perhaps TRBD1 (5 bases). The CDR3 length is 13 residues. Trimming shortened V by 3 bases and J by 7 bases, and 12 bases separated the two germline ends. Per germline, CDR1 KGHSH and CDR2 LQKENI. The CDR3 loop reads CASSPGQELGYTF. The CDR3 bases are TGTGCCAGCTCACCCGGACAAGAACTTGGCTACACCTTC.